One sample yielded the 13 T cell receptor beta chains listed below, sequenced in a study of shared T cell receptors in the human thymus. Measured with immunoSEQ multiplex PCR; TCRdb has only the in-frame clones, and not every one. The repertoire holds hundreds of thousands of clones, with approximately 83% as singletons. This sample was shared with a second study, whose subject was human thymus T cells.

The sequencing sample was made of thymocytes. Source of these receptors: a girl under two years old with a congenital heart defect.

In its sample, this clone was seen once. This sequence joins TRBV10-2 and TRBJ1-1; the match to TRBD1 covers 7 bases. V was clipped by 8 bases and J by 5 bases; unmatched bases: 11. The CDR3 runs to 14 residues. The germline gives CDR1 WSHSY, CDR2 SAAADI. Here the CDR3 DNA reads TGCGCCAGCCTTCTTGACAGGGCGTTAACTGAAGCTTTCTTT. It translates to CASLLDRALTEAFF.

J is TRBJ1-1 and V is TRBV7-2, with TRBD1 matching 9 bases. The V and J ends lost 1 base and 6 bases, in that order; junction bases with no gene match: 18. The CDR3 has 19 residues. Germline V gene sequence: CDR1 SGHTA, CDR2 FQGNSA. The CDR3 here is CASSLVDRGDTPNPPEAFF. CDR3 DNA: TGTGCCAGCAGCTTAGTTGACAGGGGGGATACCCCCAACCCCCCTGAAGCTTTCTTT.

This chain links TRBV13 with TRBJ2-6, with 7 bases aligning to TRBD1. Germline V gene sequence: CDR1 PRHDT, CDR2 FYEKMQ (reference sequence). The CDR3 sequence is 17 residues long. Trimming removed 4 bases from V and 2 bases from J; junction bases left unmatched: 8. CDR3 sequence: CASSSDRDQPGANVLTF. The CDR3 DNA reads as TGTGCCAGCAGCTCCGACAGGGACCAACCTGGGGCCAACGTCCTGACTTTC.

CDR3 coding DNA: TGTGCCAGCAGCTCCAAGACAGGGTACACTGAAGCTTTCTTT. It translates to CASSSKTGYTEAFF. The chain couples TRBV7-2 to TRBJ1-1; TRBD1 matches 7 bases. The CDR3 totals 14 residues. V shed 4 bases, J shed 3 bases, and the junction held 5 bases outside the gene matches. CDR1 and CDR2 (germline): SGHTA, FQGNSA.

The V and J genes are TRBV5-1 and TRBJ1-2; 8 bases align to TRBD1. V was clipped by 3 bases and J by 3 bases; unmatched bases: 7. Looked up from germline, CDR1 is SGHRS and CDR2 is YFSETQ. The CDR3 is 15 amino acids. The CDR3: CASSYDRGPDYGYTF. CDR3 bases: TGCGCCAGCAGCTACGACAGGGGACCGGACTATGGCTACACCTTC.

The V and J genes are TRBV5-4 and TRBJ1-6; D is undetermined. V lost 4 bases to trimming and J lost 12 bases, with 20 bases between them. Germline CDR1 SGHNT, CDR2 YYREEE (reference sequence). This CDR3 has 15 residues. For the CDR3, the DNA is TGTGCCAGCAGCCCTCGACCGCCCGGGGAAAAACCCCTCCACTTT. Translated, it gives CASSPRPPGEKPLHF.

The chain has TRBV29-1 and TRBJ1-2, with a possible D match to TRBD1 (6 bases). CDR1 is SQVTM and CDR2 is ANQGSEA in the germline V gene. This CDR3 has 15 residues. The V gene lost 6 bases and the J gene lost 4 bases, with 21 bases spanning the gap. The CDR3, as DNA: TGCAGCGTCCTAAGGACAGAAGGTAGTCCCTATGGCTACACCTTC. Residues: CSVLRTEGSPYGYTF.

In DNA, the CDR3 is TGTGCCAGCAGCTACGGACAAGGGGCTGGGTCACCCCTCCACTTT. Its protein product is CASSYGQGAGSPLHF. The V and J genes are TRBV7-6 and TRBJ1-6, with D possibly TRBD1 on 5 matching bases. Germline-derived CDR1 and CDR2 are SGHVS and FNYEAQ. The V gene lost 4 bases and the J gene lost 10 bases, with 17 bases spanning the gap. The CDR3 contains 15 residues.

The chain links TRBV5-1 to TRBJ2-7, with 9 bases that match TRBD1. Trimming cost V 3 bases and J 2 bases; bases outside gene matches: 6. Germline V CDR1 and CDR2: SGHRS, YFSETQ. The CDR3 length is 15 residues. CDR3 DNA: TGCGCCAGCAGCTGCTCGGACAGGGGCCCCTACGAGCAGTACTTC. The encoded protein is CASSCSDRGPYEQYF.

This chain joins TRBV14 and TRBJ1-2; unclear D gene. This CDR3 has 16 amino acids. V lost 2 bases and J 0 bases, leaving 13 bases between the germline ends. Germline V gives CDR1 SGHDN, CDR2 FVKESK. The CDR3 sequence is CASSQTPVNPNYGYTF. The CDR3 bases are TGTGCCAGCAGCCAAACTCCCGTAAACCCTAACTATGGCTACACCTTC.

The chain couples TRBV10-1 to TRBJ1-1; D is possibly TRBD1 (6 bases). CDR3 length: 14 amino acids. V shed 3 bases and J shed 4 bases, with 12 bases lying between them. The germline V gene encodes CDR1 WNHNN and CDR2 SYGVQD (reference sequence). This CDR3 reads CASSEATGGTEAFF. The CDR3 DNA sequence: TGCGCCAGCAGTGAAGCGACAGGAGGCACTGAAGCTTTCTTT.

Remarks on this clone: One end of the junction is discordant with germline, which a read error may explain. The chain carries TRBV7-7 and TRBJ1-2; tentative D call: TRBD1 (6 bases). This CDR3 is built from 15 residues. Germline lookup yields CDR1 SSHAT and CDR2 FNYEAQ (reference sequence). The CDR3 loop reads CASSLWGGGLYGYTF. CDR3 sequence (DNA): TGTGCTAGCAGCTTATGGGGCGGGGGGCTATATGGCTACACCTTC.

CDR3 loop: CASSLFVREADQPQHF. The CDR3 nucleotides are TGTGCCAGCAGCTTGTTCGTTCGGGAGGCGGATCAGCCCCAGCATTTT. This chain links TRBV5-6 with TRBJ1-5; D ambiguous. The germline CDR1 and CDR2 sequences are SGHDT and YYEEEE. The CDR3 length is 16 residues. Trimming stripped 1 base from V and 5 bases from J, with 16 bases between. Variable domain in full (rest from reference TRBV5-6 and TRBJ1-5): DAGVTQSPTHLIKTRGQQVTLRCSPKSGHDTVSWYQQALGQGPQFIFQYYEEEERQRGNFPDRFSGHQFPNYSSELNVNALLLGDSALYLCASSLFVREADQPQHFGDGTRLSIL.